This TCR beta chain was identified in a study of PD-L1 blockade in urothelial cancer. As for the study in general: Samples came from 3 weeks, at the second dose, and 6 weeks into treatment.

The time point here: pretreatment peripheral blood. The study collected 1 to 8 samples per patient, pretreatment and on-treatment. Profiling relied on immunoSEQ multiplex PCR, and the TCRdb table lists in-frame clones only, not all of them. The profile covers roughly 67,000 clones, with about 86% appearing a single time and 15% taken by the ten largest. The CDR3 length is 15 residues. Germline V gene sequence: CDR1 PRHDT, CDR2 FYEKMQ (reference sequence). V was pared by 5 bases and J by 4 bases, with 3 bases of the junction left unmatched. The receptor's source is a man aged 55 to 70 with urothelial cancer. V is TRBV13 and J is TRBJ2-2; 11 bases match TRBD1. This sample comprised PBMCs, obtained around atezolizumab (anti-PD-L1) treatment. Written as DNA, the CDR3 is TGTGCCAGCAGCCAGGGACAGGGGGGCACCGGGGAGCTGTTTTTT. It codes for CASSQGQGGTGELFF.